This T cell receptor beta chain was recorded in a study of regulatory T cells in long-lasting Graves disease. Study at large: Newly diagnosed Graves' patients had taken antithyroid drugs under 3 months.

V shed 5 bases, J shed 7 bases, and the junction held 11 bases outside the gene matches. The V gene's germline CDR1 is DFQATT and CDR2 SNEGSKA (reference sequence). This CDR3 has 14 residues. As to time point: newly diagnosed GD, antithyroid drugs for less than 3 months. The TCR library used RNA extracted from PBMCs. This clonotype has just a few counts. Library construction for TCR beta used iRepertoire HTBI primers and Arm-PCR of CDR3 regions. In TCRdb, the multiplex PCR reads were re-called with MiXCR into one record per CDR3 protein. The sample carries about 540,000 distinct CDR3 sequences, around an eighth recorded once. The sample was also reused in another study, on T cells in Graves' hyperthyroidism and ophthalmopathy. In that study: The HTBI primer set served for first-round RT-PCR of the TCR CDR3.

The specimen comprised peripheral blood mononuclear cells (PBMCs), sampled at new diagnosis, from a patient treated with antithyroid drugs. The rearrangement uses TRBV20-1 and TRBJ2-5; 9 bases align to TRBD2. The TCR comes from a man aged 30 to 45 with Graves disease. The CDR3 protein is CSAPAGGSGGTQYF. In nucleotides, the CDR3 is TGCAGTGCTCCAGCGGGAGGTTCAGGGGGGACCCAGTACTTC.